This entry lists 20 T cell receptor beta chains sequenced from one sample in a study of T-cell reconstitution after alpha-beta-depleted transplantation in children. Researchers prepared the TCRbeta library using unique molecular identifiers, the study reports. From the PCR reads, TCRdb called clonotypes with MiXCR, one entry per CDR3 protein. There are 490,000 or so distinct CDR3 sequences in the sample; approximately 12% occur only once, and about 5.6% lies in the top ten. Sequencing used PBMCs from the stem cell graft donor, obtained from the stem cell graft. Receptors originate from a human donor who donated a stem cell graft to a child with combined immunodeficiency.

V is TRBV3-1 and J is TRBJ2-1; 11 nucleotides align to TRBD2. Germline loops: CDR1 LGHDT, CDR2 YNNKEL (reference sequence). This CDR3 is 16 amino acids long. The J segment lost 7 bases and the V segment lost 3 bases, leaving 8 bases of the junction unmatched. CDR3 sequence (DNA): TGTGCCAGCAGCCACCGCCTAGCGGGGGGCAGGAATGAGCAGTTCTTC. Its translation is CASSHRLAGGRNEQFF.

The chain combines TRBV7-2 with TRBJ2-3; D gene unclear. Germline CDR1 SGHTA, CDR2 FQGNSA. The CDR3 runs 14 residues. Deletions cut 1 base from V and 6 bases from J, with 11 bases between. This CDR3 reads CASSLVASGDTQYF. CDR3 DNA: TGTGCCAGCAGCTTAGTTGCTAGTGGGGATACGCAGTATTTT.

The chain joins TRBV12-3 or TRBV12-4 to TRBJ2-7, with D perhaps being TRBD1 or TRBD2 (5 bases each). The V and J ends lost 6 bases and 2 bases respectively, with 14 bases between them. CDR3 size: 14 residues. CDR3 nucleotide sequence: TGTGCCAGCAGGGGGACGACCGGAACCTACGAGCAGTACTTC. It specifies CASRGTTGTYEQYF.

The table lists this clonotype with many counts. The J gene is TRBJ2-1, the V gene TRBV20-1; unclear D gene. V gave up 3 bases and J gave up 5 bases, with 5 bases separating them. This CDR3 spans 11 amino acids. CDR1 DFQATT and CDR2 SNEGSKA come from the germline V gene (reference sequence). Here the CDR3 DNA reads TGCAGTGCTAGGGAGAACAATGAGCAGTTCTTC. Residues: CSARENNEQFF.

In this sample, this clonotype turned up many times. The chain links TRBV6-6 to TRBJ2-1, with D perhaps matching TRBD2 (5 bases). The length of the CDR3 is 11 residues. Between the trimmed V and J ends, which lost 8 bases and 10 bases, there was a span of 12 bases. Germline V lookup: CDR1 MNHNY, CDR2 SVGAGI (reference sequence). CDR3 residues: CASGRGREQFF. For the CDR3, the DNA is TGTGCCAGCGGACGGGGTAGGGAGCAGTTCTTC.

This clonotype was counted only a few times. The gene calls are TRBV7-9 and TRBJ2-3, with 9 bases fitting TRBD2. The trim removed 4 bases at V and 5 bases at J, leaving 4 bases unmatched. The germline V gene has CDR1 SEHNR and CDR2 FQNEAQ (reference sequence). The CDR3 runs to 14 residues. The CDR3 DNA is TGTGCCAGCAGCTCCTGGACTAGCGAAGATACGCAGTATTTT. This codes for CASSSWTSEDTQYF.

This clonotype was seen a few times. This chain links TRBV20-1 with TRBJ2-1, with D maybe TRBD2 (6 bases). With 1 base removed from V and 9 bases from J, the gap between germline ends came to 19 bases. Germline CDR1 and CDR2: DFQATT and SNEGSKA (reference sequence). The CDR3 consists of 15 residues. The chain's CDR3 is CSARGTRDSSGEQFF. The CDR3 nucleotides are TGCAGTGCTAGAGGCACCCGGGACTCCAGCGGTGAGCAGTTCTTC.

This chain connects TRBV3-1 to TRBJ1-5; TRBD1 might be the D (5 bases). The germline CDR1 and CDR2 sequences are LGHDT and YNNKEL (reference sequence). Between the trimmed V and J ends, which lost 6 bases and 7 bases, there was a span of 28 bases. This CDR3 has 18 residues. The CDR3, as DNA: TGTGCCAGCAGTTCTCCTTTAATCTGGTTCCGGGGGAACCAGCCCCAGCATTTT. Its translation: CASSSPLIWFRGNQPQHF.

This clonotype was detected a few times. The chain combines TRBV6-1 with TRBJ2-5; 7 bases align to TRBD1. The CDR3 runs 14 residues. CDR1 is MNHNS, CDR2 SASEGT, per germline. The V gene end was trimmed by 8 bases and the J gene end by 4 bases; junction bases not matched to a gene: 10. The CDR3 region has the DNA TGTGCCAGCTGGTTAGGGGGCCCTTTAGAGACCCAGTACTTC. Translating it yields CASWLGGPLETQYF.

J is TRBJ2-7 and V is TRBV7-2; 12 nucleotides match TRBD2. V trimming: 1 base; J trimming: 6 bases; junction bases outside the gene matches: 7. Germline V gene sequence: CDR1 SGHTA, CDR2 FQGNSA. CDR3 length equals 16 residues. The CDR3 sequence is CASSLVGTSGHGEQYF. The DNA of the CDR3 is TGTGCCAGCAGCTTAGTGGGGACTAGCGGGCATGGCGAGCAGTACTTC. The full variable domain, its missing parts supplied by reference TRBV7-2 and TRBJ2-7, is GAGVSQSPSNKVTEKGKDVELRCDPISGHTALYWYRQSLGQGLEFLIYFQGNSAPDKSGLPSDRFSAERTGGSVSTLTIQRTQQEDSAVYLCASSLVGTSGHGEQYFGPGTRLTVT.

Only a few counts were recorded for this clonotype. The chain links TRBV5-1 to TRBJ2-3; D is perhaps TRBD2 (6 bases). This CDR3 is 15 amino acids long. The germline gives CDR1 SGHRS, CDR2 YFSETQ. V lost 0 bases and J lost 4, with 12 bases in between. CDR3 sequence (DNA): TGCGCCAGCAGCTTGGCCTGGGCTAGCGCAGATACGCAGTATTTT. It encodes CASSLAWASADTQYF. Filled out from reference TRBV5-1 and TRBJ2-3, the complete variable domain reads KAGVTQTPRYLIKTRGQQVTLSCSPISGHRSVSWYQQTPGQGLQFLFEYFSETQRNKGNFPGRFSGRQFSNSRSEMNVSTLELGDSALYLCASSLAWASADTQYFGPGTRLTVL.

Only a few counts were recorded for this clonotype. The CDR3 protein is CASSHGIGETSTDTQYF. CDR3 nucleotides: TGTGCCAGCAGCCACGGGATAGGGGAGACAAGCACAGATACGCAGTATTTT. V is TRBV7-3 and J is TRBJ2-3; either TRBD1 or TRBD2 may fit D (5 bases each). V was shortened by 5 bases and J by 0 bases, with 18 bases between the two germline ends. CDR3 length: 17 residues. From germline, CDR1 is SGHTA and CDR2 FQGTGA.

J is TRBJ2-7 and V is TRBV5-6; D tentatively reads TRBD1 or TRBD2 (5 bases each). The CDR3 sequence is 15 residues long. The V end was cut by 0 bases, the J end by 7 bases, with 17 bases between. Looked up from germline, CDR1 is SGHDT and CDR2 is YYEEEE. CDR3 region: CASSLEGRRDREQYF. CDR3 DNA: TGTGCCAGCAGCTTGGAGGGGCGCCGGGATAGGGAGCAGTACTTC.

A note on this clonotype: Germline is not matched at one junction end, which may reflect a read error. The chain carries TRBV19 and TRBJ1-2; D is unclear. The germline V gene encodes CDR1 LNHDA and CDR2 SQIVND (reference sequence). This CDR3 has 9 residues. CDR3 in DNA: TGTGCCAGTAGTCCTACGTGGCACTTC. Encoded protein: CASSPTWHF.

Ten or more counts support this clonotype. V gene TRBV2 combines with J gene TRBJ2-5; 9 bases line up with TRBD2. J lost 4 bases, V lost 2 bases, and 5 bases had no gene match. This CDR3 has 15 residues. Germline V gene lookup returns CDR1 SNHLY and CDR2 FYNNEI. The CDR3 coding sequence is TGTGCCAGCAGTGAACTAGCGGGATCGGGAGAGACCCAGTACTTC. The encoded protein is CASSELAGSGETQYF.

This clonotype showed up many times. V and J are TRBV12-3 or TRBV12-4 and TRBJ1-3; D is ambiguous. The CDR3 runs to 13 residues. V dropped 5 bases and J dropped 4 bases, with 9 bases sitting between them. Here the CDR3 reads CASSLRAGNTIYF. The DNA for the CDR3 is TGTGCCAGCAGTCTTAGAGCCGGAAACACCATATATTTT.

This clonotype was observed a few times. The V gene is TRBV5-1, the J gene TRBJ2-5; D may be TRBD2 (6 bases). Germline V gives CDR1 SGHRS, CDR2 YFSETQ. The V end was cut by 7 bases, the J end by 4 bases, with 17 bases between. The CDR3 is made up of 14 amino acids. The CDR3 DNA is TGCGCCAGCGCCAGGAGGGTCAGAGGAGAGACCCAGTACTTC. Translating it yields CASARRVRGETQYF.

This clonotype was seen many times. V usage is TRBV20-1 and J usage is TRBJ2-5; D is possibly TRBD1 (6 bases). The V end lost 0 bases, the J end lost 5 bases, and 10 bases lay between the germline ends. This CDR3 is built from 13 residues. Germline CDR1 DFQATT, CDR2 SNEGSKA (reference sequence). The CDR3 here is CSAREQGTETQYF. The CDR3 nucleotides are TGCAGTGCTAGAGAACAGGGTACGGAGACCCAGTACTTC.

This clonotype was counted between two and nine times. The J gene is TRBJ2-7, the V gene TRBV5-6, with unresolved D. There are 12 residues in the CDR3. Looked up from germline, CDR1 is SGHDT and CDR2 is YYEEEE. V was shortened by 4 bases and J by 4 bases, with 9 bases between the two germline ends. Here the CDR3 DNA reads TGTGCCAGCAGCGTCGAGAGATACGAGCAGTACTTC. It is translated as CASSVERYEQYF.

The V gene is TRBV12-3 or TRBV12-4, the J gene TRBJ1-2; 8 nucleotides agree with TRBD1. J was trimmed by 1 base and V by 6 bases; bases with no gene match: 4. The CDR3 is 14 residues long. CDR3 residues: CASRETGGNYGYTF. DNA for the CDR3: TGTGCCAGCAGAGAAACAGGGGGTAACTATGGCTACACCTTC.